This entry concerns a single T cell receptor beta chain. Its antigen remains unidentified. Per-nucleotide qualities are absent, and no much larger clonotype sits a single base away. The data derive from a study of blood T cell repertoires in COVID-19 (dated by TCRdb to the early 2020s). For context, the study as a whole: Samples covering the acute and convalescent phases of COVID-19 were provided by collaborators in the United States, Italy and Spain. Subjects who had been exposed to COVID-19, were actively infected with it, or had recovered from it provided the deeply sampled blood TCRbeta repertoires that made up the dataset. The sample metadata nearly always contained a de-identified subject ID, COVID-19 status, age in years and sex. The samples were drawn from two sources: the first 160 participants of the ongoing ImmuneRACE study, and 950 to 1,500 subjects contributed by 6 global collaborators. The repertoires were made available in a free public database intended to serve as a resource for research on the immune response to SARS-CoV-2. The material from the prospective study consisted of cDNA or gDNA derived from T cells, B-cell-depleted T cells, or PBMCs. Where HLA class I and class II types were available, the types were taken from metadata supplied by the sample provider, not from assay-based typing.

Per the germline V gene (reference sequence), LNHDA is the CDR1 and SQIVND is the CDR2. V loses 3 bases, J loses 5 bases, and the germline ends lie 7 bases apart. The cysteine opens and the phenylalanine closes a CDR3 of 13 amino acids. The DNA shown is the 39-base CDR3, in frame from base 1. The paper's findings and limits, for the study overall: The amount of clinical and demographic metadata varied by source and participant and was provided uncurated.

Whole blood was collected in K2EDTA tubes by collaborating institutions according to the institutions' own protocols. For TCRbeta analysis, collaborators shipped samples in one of three forms: frozen whole blood, isolated PBMCs, or DNA extracted from either of those sample types. TCRbeta CDR3 regions were amplified from genomic DNA by means of the immunoSEQ Assay, a bias-controlled multiplex PCR. From the authors' description of their analysis: Nucleated cell counts per sample were estimated from amplification of reference gene primers within the assay. To quantify the absolute abundance of each unique TCRbeta CDR3 rearrangement, sequence reads were collapsed and filtered. For each sample, productive Simpson clonality was calculated by taking the square root of Simpson's diversity index across productive rearrangements. TCRdb mirrors the immuneACCESS table, restricted to in-frame sequences. Some clones are absent from its copies; in checked studies, under half trace to an unresolved V gene, and the reason for the others is unknown. That table is the source of V, J and clone size, and D and trimming were worked out from the DNA. The sample includes some 180,000 clones, with about 78% observed a single time. Just over 8.5% of the sample rests with the top ten.

Rearrangement joined TRBV19 to TRBJ2-2, with the D gene too uncertain to name. Sequencing input: peripheral blood. The source of this sequence is a woman in her 50s with active or convalescent COVID-19. The CDR3 reads as follows: CASSMRQTGELFF. The bases read TGTGCCAGTAGTATGAGACAAACCGGGGAGCTGTTTTTT.